This TCR beta chain was captured by sequencing in a study of sequential checkpoint blockade in melanoma. The protocol was immunoSEQ multiplex PCR, while the TCRdb copy is restricted to in-frame clones and leaves out a portion. Of around 40,000 clones listed, about nine tenths are singletons. Documented treatment: randomized to nivolumab then ipilimumab (arm A) or the reverse (arm B). None of the patients previously received DNA-damaging chemotherapy. PBMC sorting kept live CD3+CD8+ cells without CD19 or CD56. The trim removed 6 bases at V and 1 base at J, leaving 7 bases unmatched. This CDR3 is 15 amino acids long. Germline V gene data show CDR1 as MDHEN and CDR2 as SYDVKM.

The J gene is TRBJ2-7, the V gene TRBV28, with TRBD1 matching 9 bases. Sequences were derived from CD8+ T cells sorted from blood (inferred from file names), sampled from a patient given nivolumab and ipilimumab in sequence. This sequence was found in a human donor with melanoma. This CDR3 is CASRPTGGASYEQYF. The DNA of the CDR3 is TGTGCCAGCAGGCCAACAGGGGGCGCTTCCTACGAGCAGTACTTC.